Listed below are T cell receptor beta chains from one sample, sequenced in a study of CD8+ T cells in alopecia areata. Assay: immunoSEQ multiplex PCR; the TCRdb copy retains only in-frame clones and omits some. The repertoire holds more than 100,000 clones, with approximately 84% as singletons. Sample: CD8+ T cells sorted from blood, taken between weeks 30 and 35, from a patient treated with tofacitinib. The receptors here all came from a human donor with alopecia areata. Both conserved end residues are part of each CDR3. The D gene is left open where the match is weak. Size values are once, few and many counts, or a class for expanded clones, and some rows have none.

D: TRBD1
V: TRBV27
J: TRBJ2-7
size: .
CDR3: CASSRTGGALEQYF
DNA: TGTGCCAGCAGTCGGACAGGGGGCGCGTTAGAGCAGTACTTC

D: .
V: TRBV2
J: TRBJ2-2
size: .
CDR3: CASSESRWTANTGELFF
DNA: TGTGCCAGCAGTGAAAGTAGGTGGACAGCGAACACCGGGGAGCTGTTTTTT

D: .
V: TRBV7-2
J: TRBJ2-7
size: .
CDR3: CASSPLRDSYEQYF
DNA: TGTGCCAGCAGCCCTCTACGGGACTCCTACGAGCAGTACTTC

D: TRBD1
V: TRBV6-1
J: TRBJ1-1
size: .
CDR3: CASSEVRGASEAFF
DNA: TGTGCCAGCAGTGAAGTCAGGGGGGCCTCTGAAGCTTTCTTT

D: .
V: TRBV7-9
J: TRBJ2-1
size: .
CDR3: CASSFGAEQFF
DNA: TGTGCCAGCAGCTTCGGAGCTGAGCAGTTCTTC

D: TRBD2
V: TRBV7-8
J: TRBJ2-1
size: .
CDR3: CASSPGTSDNEQFF
DNA: TGTGCCAGCAGCCCGGGGACTAGCGACAATGAGCAGTTCTTC

D: TRBD1
V: TRBV27
J: TRBJ1-1
size: .
CDR3: CAIRTGGSTEAFF
DNA: TGTGCCATAAGGACAGGTGGGAGCACTGAAGCTTTCTTT

D: TRBD2
V: TRBV9
J: TRBJ2-7
size: few
CDR3: CASSVAAGGPNYEQYF
DNA: TGTGCCAGCAGCGTAGCAGCGGGAGGCCCTAACTACGAGCAGTACTTC

D: .
V: TRBV7-9
J: TRBJ2-7
size: .
CDR3: CASSFKEIGVYEQYF
DNA: TGTGCCAGCAGCTTCAAAGAGATCGGGGTGTACGAGCAGTACTTC

D: .
V: TRBV14
J: TRBJ2-1
size: .
CDR3: CASSEMGEEQFF
DNA: TGTGCCAGCAGCGAGATGGGGGAGGAGCAGTTCTTC

D: TRBD2
V: TRBV30
J: TRBJ2-7
size: .
CDR3: CAWSAPGLVLNEQYF
DNA: TGTGCCTGGAGTGCCCCGGGACTAGTCCTCAACGAGCAGTACTTC

D: TRBD1
V: TRBV7-3
J: TRBJ1-1
size: .
CDR3: CASSQTGSLNTEAFF
DNA: TGTGCCAGCAGCCAGACAGGGAGCTTGAACACTGAAGCTTTCTTT

D: .
V: TRBV5-1
J: TRBJ2-7
size: .
CDR3: CASSSTGTGILAVNYEQYF
DNA: TGCGCCAGCAGCTCTACCGGGACAGGGATACTAGCGGTAAACTACGAGCAGTACTTC

D: .
V: TRBV19
J: TRBJ2-7
size: .
CDR3: CASSPGFGAYEQYF
DNA: TGTGCCAGTAGTCCAGGTTTCGGGGCTTACGAGCAGTACTTC

D: TRBD1
V: TRBV7-9
J: TRBJ2-7
size: .
CDR3: CASADRWGYEQYF
DNA: TGTGCCAGCGCGGACAGGTGGGGCTACGAGCAGTACTTC

D: .
V: TRBV4-1
J: TRBJ1-2
size: .
CDR3: CASSPPGSYGYTF
DNA: TGCGCCAGCAGCCCCCCGGGATCCTATGGCTACACCTTC

D: .
V: TRBV7-2
J: TRBJ2-1
size: .
CDR3: CASSAGAPYYNEQFF
DNA: TGTGCCAGCAGCGCGGGGGCCCCGTACTACAATGAGCAGTTCTTC

D: .
V: TRBV12-2
J: TRBJ2-7
size: .
CDR3: CASRSLGGRKSSYEQYF
DNA: TGTGCAAGTCGCTCCTTAGGGGGGCGGAAAAGCTCCTACGAGCAGTACTTC

D: TRBD2
V: TRBV4-1
J: TRBJ2-1
size: .
CDR3: CASSQGPGLALLGDEQFF
DNA: TGCGCCAGCAGCCAAGGCCCGGGACTAGCGCTACTTGGGGATGAGCAGTTCTTC

D: .
V: TRBV5-6
J: TRBJ1-1
size: few
CDR3: CASSQGDTEAFF
DNA: TGTGCCAGCAGCCAAGGGGACACTGAAGCTTTCTTT

D: .
V: TRBV27
J: TRBJ2-2
size: .
CDR3: CASSSLGELFF
DNA: TGTGCCAGCAGTTCCCTCGGGGAGCTGTTTTTT

D: TRBD1
V: TRBV9
J: TRBJ2-1
size: .
CDR3: CASSDGDRGNEQFF
DNA: TGTGCCAGCAGCGATGGGGACAGGGGCAATGAGCAGTTCTTC

D: TRBD2
V: TRBV7-9
J: TRBJ2-2
size: once
CDR3: CASSSRLAANTGELFF
DNA: TGTGCCAGCAGCTCCCGACTAGCGGCAAACACCGGGGAGCTGTTTTTT

D: .
V: TRBV4-1
J: TRBJ2-5
size: .
CDR3: CASSQGAEVWGETQYF
DNA: TGCGCCAGCAGCCAAGGAGCGGAGGTTTGGGGAGAGACCCAGTACTTC

D: TRBD1
V: TRBV11-2
J: TRBJ2-3
size: .
CDR3: CASSLDTFGGRGPGTQYF
DNA: TGTGCCAGCAGCTTAGATACCTTTGGGGGTAGGGGGCCAGGTACGCAGTATTTT

D: .
V: TRBV30
J: TRBJ2-5
size: once
CDR3: CAWSGGSGVETQYF
DNA: TGTGCCTGGAGTGGGGGTTCGGGAGTCGAGACCCAGTACTTC

D: .
V: TRBV10-3
J: TRBJ1-5
size: .
CDR3: CAISDPNQPQHF
DNA: TGTGCCATCAGTGATCCGAATCAGCCCCAGCATTTT

D: .
V: TRBV2
J: TRBJ2-3
size: .
CDR3: CASSVQQGAGPLETQYF
DNA: TGTGCCAGCAGCGTCCAGCAGGGAGCGGGTCCGTTGGAAACGCAGTATTTT

D: TRBD2
V: TRBV27
J: TRBJ2-3
size: .
CDR3: CASSSFSGSSTDTQYF
DNA: TGTGCCAGCAGTTCATTTAGCGGGTCTAGCACAGATACGCAGTATTTT

D: TRBD2
V: TRBV7-9
J: TRBJ2-7
size: .
CDR3: CASRPGLHYEQYF
DNA: TGTGCCAGCAGGCCGGGACTACACTACGAGCAGTACTTC

D: .
V: TRBV4-2
J: TRBJ2-7
size: .
CDR3: CASSQDRDGRDEQYF
DNA: TGTGCCAGCAGCCAAGACAGGGACGGGCGGGACGAGCAGTACTTC

D: .
V: TRBV5-1
J: TRBJ2-5
size: .
CDR3: CASSFDDYLGETQYF
DNA: TGCGCCAGCAGCTTTGACGACTACCTCGGGGAGACCCAGTACTTC

D: .
V: TRBV6-5
J: TRBJ1-1
size: .
CDR3: CASSFRYTEAFF
DNA: TGTGCCAGCAGTTTCAGATACACTGAAGCTTTCTTT

D: .
V: TRBV6-5
J: TRBJ2-1
size: .
CDR3: CASSYSEPGAGEQFF
DNA: TGTGCCAGCAGTTACTCGGAGCCGGGAGCCGGTGAGCAGTTCTTC

D: .
V: TRBV27
J: TRBJ1-1
size: .
CDR3: CASSFSQAGNTEAFF
DNA: TGTGCCAGCAGTTTCTCCCAGGCTGGGAACACTGAAGCTTTCTTT

D: .
V: TRBV5-6
J: TRBJ2-7
size: .
CDR3: CASSPGSTYEQYF
DNA: TGTGCCAGCAGCCCCGGATCGACCTACGAGCAGTACTTC

D: .
V: TRBV9
J: TRBJ2-1
size: .
CDR3: CASSVNNEQFF
DNA: TGTGCCAGCAGCGTAAACAATGAGCAGTTCTTC

D: TRBD2
V: TRBV4-1
J: TRBJ2-5
size: .
CDR3: CASSQRLAAYQETQYF
DNA: TGCGCCAGCAGCCAACGACTAGCGGCGTACCAAGAGACCCAGTACTTC

D: TRBD2
V: TRBV27
J: TRBJ2-5
size: .
CDR3: CASSSRPPVREAQYF
DNA: TGTGCCAGCAGTTCCAGGCCGCCGGTCCGGGAGGCCCAGTACTTC

D: .
V: TRBV30
J: TRBJ1-5
size: .
CDR3: CAWSEPPGGGQPQHF
DNA: TGTGCCTGGAGTGAACCCCCCGGGGGGGGCCAGCCCCAGCATTTT

D: .
V: TRBV2
J: TRBJ2-7
size: .
CDR3: CASSEGQADTYEQYF
DNA: TGTGCCAGCAGTGAGGGGCAGGCCGACACCTACGAGCAGTACTTC

D: .
V: TRBV6-4
J: TRBJ1-1
size: .
CDR3: CASRPIGGSDTEAFF
DNA: TGTGCCAGCAGACCGATCGGGGGATCTGACACTGAAGCTTTCTTT

D: TRBD2
V: TRBV15
J: TRBJ2-3
size: .
CDR3: CATSSGGSTDTQYF
DNA: TGTGCCACCAGCAGCGGCGGGAGTACAGATACGCAGTATTTT

D: .
V: TRBV10-3
J: TRBJ1-4
size: .
CDR3: CATQPASTNEKLFF
DNA: TGTGCCACTCAACCAGCTTCAACTAATGAAAAACTGTTTTTT

D: TRBD1
V: TRBV4-1
J: TRBJ2-5
size: .
CDR3: CASSQGQGEETQYF
DNA: TGCGCCAGCAGCCAAGGACAGGGTGAAGAGACCCAGTACTTC

D: .
V: TRBV10-1
J: TRBJ1-1
size: .
CDR3: CASRDEGTEAFF
DNA: TGCGCCAGCAGGGATGAGGGGACTGAAGCTTTCTTT

D: .
V: TRBV27
J: TRBJ2-1
size: .
CDR3: CASSRGNEQFF
DNA: TGTGCCAGCAGCCGGGGCAATGAGCAGTTCTTC

D: .
V: TRBV7-8
J: TRBJ2-7
size: .
CDR3: CASSLETPYEQYF
DNA: TGTGCCAGCAGCTTAGAGACTCCTTACGAGCAGTACTTC

D: TRBD2
V: TRBV7-9
J: TRBJ2-7
size: .
CDR3: CASSSLAGVHEQYF
DNA: TGTGCCAGCAGCTCCTTAGCGGGAGTACACGAGCAGTACTTC

D: .
V: TRBV14
J: TRBJ2-7
size: .
CDR3: CASSLPGAAYYEQYF
DNA: TGTGCCAGCAGCCTCCCCGGGGCAGCTTACTACGAGCAGTACTTC

D: .
V: TRBV7-3
J: TRBJ2-3
size: .
CDR3: CASSGSSTDTQYF
DNA: TGTGCCAGCAGTGGGTCTAGCACAGATACGCAGTATTTT

D: .
V: TRBV9
J: TRBJ2-7
size: .
CDR3: CASSVAQGGYEQYF
DNA: TGTGCCAGCAGCGTAGCACAAGGGGGTTACGAGCAGTACTTC

D: TRBD1
V: TRBV30
J: TRBJ2-5
size: .
CDR3: CAWSPTGQPRETQYF
DNA: TGTGCCTGGAGTCCGACGGGACAGCCGAGAGAGACCCAGTACTTC

D: TRBD2
V: TRBV7-8
J: TRBJ2-1
size: .
CDR3: CASSLAGSYNEQFF
DNA: TGTGCCAGCAGCCTAGCGGGCTCCTACAATGAGCAGTTCTTC

D: .
V: TRBV5-4
J: TRBJ2-1
size: medium-sized
CDR3: CASSYNEQFF
DNA: TGTGCCAGCAGCTACAATGAGCAGTTCTTC

D: .
V: TRBV7-9
J: TRBJ2-7
size: .
CDR3: CASSLVVSSYEQYF
DNA: TGTGCCAGCAGCTTAGTCGTCAGCTCCTACGAGCAGTACTTC

D: .
V: TRBV5-1
J: TRBJ1-1
size: .
CDR3: CASSLRQGTNTEAFF
DNA: TGCGCCAGCAGCTTGCGGCAGGGGACGAACACTGAAGCTTTCTTT

D: TRBD1
V: TRBV27
J: TRBJ2-7
size: .
CDR3: CASSPGTGGYEQYF
DNA: TGTGCCAGCAGTCCTGGGACAGGGGGCTACGAGCAGTACTTC

D: .
V: TRBV14
J: TRBJ2-7
size: .
CDR3: CASSQGVLEQYF
DNA: TGTGCCAGCAGCCAAGGAGTCCTCGAGCAGTACTTC

D: TRBD1
V: TRBV5-1
J: TRBJ1-1
size: once
CDR3: CASSPGTESAEAFF
DNA: TGCGCCAGCAGCCCCGGGACAGAGAGCGCTGAAGCTTTCTTT